This TCR beta chain is drawn from a study of T cells in Graves' hyperthyroidism and ophthalmopathy. As to this clonotype: Its antigen is still unknown.

Per the germline V gene, CDR1 is MNHNS and CDR2 is SASEGT. Trimming at V came to 8 bases and at J to 5 bases, leaving 12 bases not matched to a gene. This CDR3 contains 16 residues. Disease duration was under 3 months in the ophthalmopathy patients, who also had a Clinical Activity Score of at least 3 and a NOSPECS grade of at least 4. Cells are PBMCs isolated from roughly 10 ml of fresh blood. Findings and caveats of the study: Most expanded thyroid clonotypes above 0.001 also appeared in blood. Ophthalmopathy was predicted by the model a median of around 5.9 months ahead of onset.

From RNA transcripts, TCR beta CDR3 regions were amplified. The study used the HTBI primer set for a first-round RT-PCR of the TCR CDR3. TCRdb re-called the multiplex PCR reads through MiXCR, storing one row per CDR3 protein. This sample has over 400,000 distinct CDR3 sequences, with approximately 23% found just once. The specimen sequenced was blood. The TCR was taken from a woman aged 70-85 years with Graves' ophthalmopathy. The rearrangement uses TRBV6-1 and TRBJ2-2; 9 bases fit TRBD1. CDR3 sequence (DNA): TGTGCCAGCTATATTACCGGGACAGGGCGGACCGGGGAGCTGTTTTTT. Protein: CASYITGTGRTGELFF.